Listed below are T cell receptor beta chains from one sample, sequenced in a study of T cell repertoires in cytomegalovirus infection. TCRdb re-analysed the reads in MiXCR, keeping a single row per CDR3 protein. The sample gives about 920,000 distinct CDR3 sequences, roughly 31% of which show up once; around an eighth is in the top ten. These TCRs' antigens remain unknown. The starting material was cultured CD8+ T cells from PBMCs, obtained from culture after CMV antigen stimulation. The source is a human donor in good health (CMV status not recorded). Some clones in this sample may be carry-over from other donors' samples. CDR3s leave out the opening cysteine and the closing phenylalanine or tryptophan. Fields, in order: V gene, D gene, CDR3 length, J gene, CDR3 protein. A D gene is named only where the DNA matches it firmly.

v_gene: TRBV7-9; d_gene: .; len: 10; j_gene: TRBJ2-3; CDR3aa: ASIASTDTQY
v_gene: TRBV5-4; d_gene: .; len: 15; j_gene: TRBJ1-2; CDR3aa: ASSFPERPRGVYGYT
v_gene: TRBV18; d_gene: .; len: 12; j_gene: TRBJ2-2; CDR3aa: ASEGGANTGELF
v_gene: TRBV20-1; d_gene: .; len: 11; j_gene: TRBJ1-2; CDR3aa: SARQGENYGYT
v_gene: TRBV27; d_gene: .; len: 13; j_gene: TRBJ2-1; CDR3aa: ASTSPAGGYNEQF
v_gene: TRBV7-9; d_gene: .; len: 11; j_gene: TRBJ2-5; CDR3aa: ASSLRLVETQY
v_gene: TRBV4-3; d_gene: .; len: 14; j_gene: TRBJ1-2; CDR3aa: ASSQGRIGGVYGYT
v_gene: TRBV7-8; d_gene: .; len: 15; j_gene: TRBJ2-2; CDR3aa: ASSSPGPSRRSGELF
v_gene: TRBV2; d_gene: TRBD1; len: 11; j_gene: TRBJ1-1; CDR3aa: ASLGQGSTEAF
v_gene: TRBV19; d_gene: .; len: 13; j_gene: TRBJ1-5; CDR3aa: ASTLRGGSGQPQH
v_gene: TRBV4-1; d_gene: .; len: 13; j_gene: TRBJ1-4; CDR3aa: ASSHRLGQTEKLF
v_gene: TRBV6-4; d_gene: .; len: 13; j_gene: TRBJ1-5; CDR3aa: ASSVEAVAGQPQH
v_gene: TRBV27; d_gene: TRBD1; len: 12; j_gene: TRBJ2-7; CDR3aa: ASSSGGVGYEQY
v_gene: TRBV4-1; d_gene: .; len: 10; j_gene: TRBJ2-1; CDR3aa: ASSQNGGWQF
v_gene: TRBV27; d_gene: .; len: 13; j_gene: TRBJ1-1; CDR3aa: ASSPLRGAETEAF
v_gene: TRBV5-1; d_gene: TRBD1; len: 12; j_gene: TRBJ2-5; CDR3aa: ASSAGQGIETQY
v_gene: TRBV27; d_gene: .; len: 12; j_gene: TRBJ2-7; CDR3aa: ASSPHPGVYEQY
v_gene: TRBV13; d_gene: TRBD2; len: 14; j_gene: TRBJ2-1; CDR3aa: ASSLVSRGGAYEQF
v_gene: TRBV19; d_gene: .; len: 16; j_gene: TRBJ2-4; CDR3aa: ASSSLWGAGAAKNIQY
v_gene: TRBV7-9; d_gene: TRBD1; len: 12; j_gene: TRBJ2-7; CDR3aa: ASSLTGVVYEQY
v_gene: TRBV7-2; d_gene: .; len: 16; j_gene: TRBJ1-2; CDR3aa: ASSLGLGFEVANYGYT
v_gene: TRBV7-8; d_gene: TRBD2; len: 15; j_gene: TRBJ2-3; CDR3aa: ASSSDLAGGITDTQY
v_gene: TRBV5-1; d_gene: TRBD1; len: 13; j_gene: TRBJ2-2; CDR3aa: ASSKGQENTGELF
v_gene: TRBV7-8; d_gene: .; len: 13; j_gene: TRBJ1-5; CDR3aa: ASSLGGARDQPQH
v_gene: TRBV28; d_gene: .; len: 14; j_gene: TRBJ2-1; CDR3aa: ASSVETESSYNEQF
v_gene: TRBV15; d_gene: .; len: 13; j_gene: TRBJ1-1; CDR3aa: ATSRDETENTEAF
v_gene: TRBV10-3; d_gene: .; len: 12; j_gene: TRBJ2-3; CDR3aa: AISEGGRKDTQY
v_gene: TRBV5-5; d_gene: TRBD1; len: 11; j_gene: TRBJ1-2; CDR3aa: ASSTGTGTGYT
v_gene: TRBV6-2/TRBV6-3; d_gene: TRBD2; len: 11; j_gene: TRBJ2-5; CDR3aa: ASVSGGGETQY
v_gene: TRBV6-2/TRBV6-3; d_gene: .; len: 12; j_gene: TRBJ1-1; CDR3aa: ASSVTGGSTEAF
v_gene: TRBV24-1; d_gene: .; len: 12; j_gene: TRBJ2-1; CDR3aa: ATSADRELNEQF
v_gene: TRBV6-6; d_gene: .; len: 13; j_gene: TRBJ1-1; CDR3aa: ASSRYREMNTEAF
v_gene: TRBV5-1; d_gene: .; len: 9; j_gene: TRBJ2-7; CDR3aa: ASRAGPEQY
v_gene: TRBV20-1; d_gene: .; len: 11; j_gene: TRBJ2-7; CDR3aa: SARGLLGYEQY
v_gene: TRBV12-3/TRBV12-4; d_gene: TRBD1; len: 16; j_gene: TRBJ1-2; CDR3aa: ASSLAWDRAGSYYGYT
v_gene: TRBV7-9; d_gene: .; len: 12; j_gene: TRBJ2-1; CDR3aa: ASSLVGGWNEQF
v_gene: TRBV27; d_gene: .; len: 13; j_gene: TRBJ2-7; CDR3aa: ASAELERVTYEQY
v_gene: TRBV7-9; d_gene: TRBD2; len: 18; j_gene: TRBJ2-7; CDR3aa: ASSSTSASGGLPFPYEQY
v_gene: TRBV19; d_gene: .; len: 14; j_gene: TRBJ2-5; CDR3aa: ASSPVMGQSQETQY
v_gene: TRBV6-2/TRBV6-3; d_gene: .; len: 14; j_gene: TRBJ1-5; CDR3aa: ASSFGTPRGNQPQH